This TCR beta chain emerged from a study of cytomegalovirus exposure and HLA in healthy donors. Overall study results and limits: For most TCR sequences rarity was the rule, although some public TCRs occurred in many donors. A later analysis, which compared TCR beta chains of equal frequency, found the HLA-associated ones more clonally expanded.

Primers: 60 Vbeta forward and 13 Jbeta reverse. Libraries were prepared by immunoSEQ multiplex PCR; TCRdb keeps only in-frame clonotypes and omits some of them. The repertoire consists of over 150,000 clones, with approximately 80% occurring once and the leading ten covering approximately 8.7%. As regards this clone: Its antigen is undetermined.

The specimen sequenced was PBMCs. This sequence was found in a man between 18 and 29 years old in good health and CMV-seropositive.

The CDR3, as DNA: TGTGCCAGCAGTTACTTCCGGGACTCTGGAAACACCATATATTTT. This codes for CASSYFRDSGNTIYF. The V and J genes are TRBV6-6 and TRBJ1-3; no definite D call. Trimming shortened V by 1 base and J by 0 bases, and 7 bases separated the two germline ends. This CDR3 is built from 15 residues. Germline V gives CDR1 MNHNY, CDR2 SVGAGI (reference sequence).